The 16 T cell receptor beta chains in this list originate from one sample, sequenced in a study of OX40 agonist ivuxolimab in advanced cancers. Clones were sequenced by immunoSEQ multiplex PCR, and TCRdb holds only the in-frame ones, with some missing. Here the sample spans about 20,000 clones, just over 85% being singletons. The sample here was CD4+ or CD8+ T cells sorted from blood, taken in a trial of the OX40 agonist ivuxolimab. These receptors came from an adult with an advanced solid tumor such as melanoma, head and neck, liver or kidney cancer.

This clone came up once. The rearrangement uses TRBV6-5 and TRBJ2-1, with D tentatively TRBD1 or TRBD2 (5 bases each). V lost 4 bases to trimming and J lost 8 bases, with 9 bases between them. CDR1 MNHEY and CDR2 SVGAGI come from the germline V gene. The CDR3 spans 12 residues. The CDR3 is CASSSWGHEQFF. CDR3 coding DNA: TGTGCCAGCAGTTCTTGGGGACATGAGCAGTTCTTC.

V gene TRBV7-2 combines with J gene TRBJ2-7; 13 bases match TRBD2. With V trimmed by 7 bases and J by 7 bases, 10 bases remained unmatched. This CDR3 is 15 amino acids long. Germline CDR1 SGHTA, CDR2 FQGNSA. The CDR3, as DNA: TGTGCCAGCATTACTAGCGGGGGGGACGCCGGGGAGCAGTACTTC. This encodes CASITSGGDAGEQYF.

The chain combines TRBV6-5 with TRBJ2-7, with D possibly matching TRBD1 (6 bases). This CDR3 region has 13 residues. CDR1 and CDR2 from the germline V gene are MNHEY and SVGAGI. V gave up 4 bases and J gave up 4 bases, with 11 bases separating them. The CDR3 is CASSLDRKYEQYF. The CDR3 region has the DNA TGTGCCAGCAGTTTAGACAGGAAATACGAGCAGTACTTC.

As regards this clone: One base separates it from a far larger clone, so it is likely a read error. The sample contains more than one DNA sequence encoding this CDR3. The chain employs TRBV7-2 and TRBJ2-3; 7 bases fit TRBD2. CDR3 size: 15 residues. The germline gives CDR1 SGHTA, CDR2 FQGNSA. After removal of 5 bases from V and 2 bases from J, the junction contained 7 bases not matched to a gene. CDR3 sequence (DNA): TGTGCCAGCAGCCAAGACAAGCGGGACACAGATACGCAGTATTTT. Encoded protein: CASSQDKRDTDTQYF.

The chain couples TRBV18 to TRBJ2-7; maybe TRBD1 (6 bases). V was cut by 3 bases and J by 2 bases, with 11 bases left in between. Germline loops: CDR1 KGHSH, CDR2 LQKENI. The length of the CDR3 is 14 residues. CDR3: CASSPQDSPYEQYF. The DNA for the CDR3 is TGTGCCAGCTCACCTCAGGACAGCCCCTACGAGCAGTACTTC.

The chain couples TRBV18 to TRBJ1-5; no firm D call. With 3 bases removed from V and 3 bases from J, the gap between germline ends came to 12 bases. The CDR3 loop spans 15 amino acids. CDR1 and CDR2 from the germline V gene are KGHSH and LQKENI. CDR3 DNA: TGTGCCAGCTCACCTTTAAGAGGGAACAATCAGCCCCAGCATTTT. Translating it yields CASSPLRGNNQPQHF.

The V call is TRBV7-9, the J call TRBJ2-3, with 7 bases matching TRBD2. Germline CDR1 reads SEHNR; CDR2 reads FQNEAQ (reference sequence). The ends lost 6 bases at V and 1 base at J; junction bases unmatched: 13. This CDR3 is built from 17 residues. The CDR3 nucleotides are TGTGCCAGCAGTCCCGGACTAGTAGCGGGCCGCACAGATACGCAGTATTTT. Protein product: CASSPGLVAGRTDTQYF.

This sequence joins TRBV7-2 and TRBJ1-6; 9 bases line up with TRBD1. Unmatched junction bases numbered 11, after V lost 2 bases and J lost 6 bases. Germline CDR1 is SGHTA and CDR2 is FQGNSA. The CDR3 is made up of 18 amino acids. Here the CDR3 reads CASSLPPGQGSSNSPLHF. In DNA form, the CDR3 reads TGTGCCAGCAGCTTACCTCCGGGACAGGGATCTTCTAATTCACCCCTCCACTTT.

V and J are TRBV4-1 and TRBJ2-1; TRBD2 matches 13 bases. CDR1 and CDR2 (germline): MGHRA, YSYEKL. The V gene end was trimmed by 1 base and the J gene end by 4 bases; junction bases not matched to a gene: 4. CDR3 size: 17 residues. The CDR3 is CASSQGLLAGGYNEQFF. Here the CDR3 DNA reads TGCGCCAGCAGCCAAGGACTACTAGCGGGAGGGTACAATGAGCAGTTCTTC.

This chain uses TRBV2 with TRBJ2-7; D is unclear. CDR1 and CDR2 from the germline V gene are SNHLY and FYNNEI. The CDR3 is 11 residues long. Trimming pared 5 bases from V and 3 bases from J, leaving 5 bases between. The CDR3 here is CASSYDYEQYF. In DNA form, the CDR3 reads TGTGCCAGCAGTTACGACTACGAGCAGTACTTC. Full variable domain (remainder filled in from reference TRBV2 and TRBJ2-7): EPEVTQTPSHQVTQMGQEVILRCVPISNHLYFYWYRQILGQKVEFLVSFYNNEISEKSEIFDDQFSVERPDGSNFTLKIRSTKLEDSAMYFCASSYDYEQYFGPGTRLTVT.

The chain joins TRBV5-3 to TRBJ2-2; TRBD2 matches at 12 bases. TRBV5-3 is an ORF, and what it does is uncertain. The CDR3 has 18 amino acids. Trimming removed 0 bases from V and 7 bases from J; junction bases left unmatched: 10. CDR3 bases: TGTGCCAGAAGCTTGGCCTCCGCTAGCGGGGGGGATAACGGGGAGCTGTTTTTT. Translating gives CARSLASASGGDNGELFF.

The chain links TRBV29-1 to TRBJ1-4; D gene unclear. This CDR3 has 14 amino acids. Trimming pared 7 bases from V and 3 bases from J, leaving 15 bases between. Germline V gives CDR1 SQVTM, CDR2 ANQGSEA. The CDR3 here is CSAHLRASNEKLFF. The CDR3 DNA reads TGCAGCGCCCATCTCCGGGCCTCTAATGAAAAACTGTTTTTT.

CDR3 coding DNA: TGTGCCAGCAGAAACAGGGGAGGGTCCAATCAGCCCCAGCATTTT. It specifies CASRNRGGSNQPQHF. This chain uses TRBV6-5 with TRBJ1-5; 7 nucleotides agree with TRBD1. CDR3 length: 15 residues. CDR1 and CDR2 from the germline V gene are MNHEY and SVGAGI. Trimming at V came to 6 bases and at J to 3 bases, leaving 8 bases not matched to a gene.

The V and J genes are TRBV27 and TRBJ2-6; D perhaps matches TRBD1 (6 bases). The CDR3 has 16 residues. CDR1 is MNHEY and CDR2 is SMNVEV in the germline V gene (reference sequence). The V gene lost 5 bases and the J gene lost 2 bases, with 13 bases spanning the gap. CDR3 region: CASSERQGTGANVLTF. CDR3 DNA sequence: TGTGCCAGCAGTGAAAGGCAGGGGACTGGGGCCAACGTCCTGACTTTC.

This clone was detected only once. The chain has TRBV9 and TRBJ1-6; D is undetermined. Per germline, CDR1 SGDLS and CDR2 YYNGEE. CDR3 length: 16 amino acids. The ends were cut back, 0 bases at V and 0 bases at J, with 7 bases in the middle. CDR3 DNA: TGTGCCAGCAGCGTAGAAGGGTACTCCTATAATTCACCCCTCCACTTT. It is translated as CASSVEGYSYNSPLHF.

The chain has TRBV5-8 and TRBJ2-7, with D perhaps TRBD1 (6 bases). Looked up from germline, CDR1 is SGHTS and CDR2 is YDEGEE. Trimming stripped 1 base from V and 4 bases from J, with 12 bases between. The CDR3 contains 14 residues. The CDR3 loop is CASSLTGKGYEQYF. The CDR3 DNA follows: TGTGCCAGCAGCTTGACAGGGAAAGGGTACGAGCAGTACTTC. The full variable domain, in which reference TRBV5-8 and TRBJ2-7 provide the parts outside the CDR3, is EAGVTQSPTHLIKTRGQQATLRCSPISGHTSVYWYQQALGLGLQFLLWYDEGEERNRGNFPPRFSGRQFPNYSSELNVNALELEDSALYLCASSLTGKGYEQYFGPGTRLTVT.